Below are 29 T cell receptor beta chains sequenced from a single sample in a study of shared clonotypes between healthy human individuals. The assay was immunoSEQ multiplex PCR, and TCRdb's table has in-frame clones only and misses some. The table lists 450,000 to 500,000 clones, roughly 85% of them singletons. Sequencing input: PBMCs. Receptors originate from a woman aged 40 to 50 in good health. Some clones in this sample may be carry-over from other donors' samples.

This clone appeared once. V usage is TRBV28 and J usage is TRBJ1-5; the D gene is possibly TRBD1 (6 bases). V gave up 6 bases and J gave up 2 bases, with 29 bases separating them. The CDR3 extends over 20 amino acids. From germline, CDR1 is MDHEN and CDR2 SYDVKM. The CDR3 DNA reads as TGTGCCAGCAGCATCACCGGACAGCTCCCCAATTGGGGGGGCAATCAGCCCCAGCATTTT. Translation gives CASSITGQLPNWGGNQPQHF.

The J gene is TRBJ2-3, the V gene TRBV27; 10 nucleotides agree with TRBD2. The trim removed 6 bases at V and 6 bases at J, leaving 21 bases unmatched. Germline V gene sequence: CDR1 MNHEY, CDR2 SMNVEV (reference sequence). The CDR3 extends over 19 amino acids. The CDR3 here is CASSDHRGRASGRSDTQYF. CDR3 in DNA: TGTGCCAGCAGCGACCACCGTGGGCGGGCTAGCGGGAGATCCGATACGCAGTATTTT.

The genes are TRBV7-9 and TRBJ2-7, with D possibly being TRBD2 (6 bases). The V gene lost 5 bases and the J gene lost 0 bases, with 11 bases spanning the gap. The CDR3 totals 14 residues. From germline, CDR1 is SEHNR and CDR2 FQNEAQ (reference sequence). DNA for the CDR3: TGTGCCAGCAGCCGGGACTCCAGCTCCTACGAGCAGTACTTC. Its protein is CASSRDSSSYEQYF.

CDR3 region: CASSLEGGQVYEQYF. CDR3 nucleotides: TGTGCCAGCAGCTTAGAAGGGGGACAGGTCTACGAGCAGTACTTC. The V and J genes are TRBV7-2 and TRBJ2-7; 8 nucleotides align to TRBD1. The ends lost 1 base at V and 3 bases at J; junction bases unmatched: 5. The CDR3 consists of 15 residues. Germline CDR1 is SGHTA and CDR2 is FQGNSA.

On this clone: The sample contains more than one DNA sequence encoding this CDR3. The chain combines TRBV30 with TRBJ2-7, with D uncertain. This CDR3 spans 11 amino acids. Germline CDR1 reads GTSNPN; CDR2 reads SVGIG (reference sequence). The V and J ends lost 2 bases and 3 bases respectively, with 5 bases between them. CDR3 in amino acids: CAWSSGYEQYF. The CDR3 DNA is TGTGCCTGGAGTTCTGGCTACGAGCAGTACTTC. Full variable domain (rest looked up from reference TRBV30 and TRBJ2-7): SQTIHQWPATLVQPVGSPLSLECTVEGTSNPNLYWYRQAAGRGLQLLFYSVGIGQISSEVPQNLSASRPQDRQFILSSKKLLLSDSGFYLCAWSSGYEQYFGPGTRLTVT.

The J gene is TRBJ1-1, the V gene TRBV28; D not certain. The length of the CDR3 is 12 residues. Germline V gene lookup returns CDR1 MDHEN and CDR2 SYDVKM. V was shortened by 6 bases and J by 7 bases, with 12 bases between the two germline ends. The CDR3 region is CASRSQADEAFF. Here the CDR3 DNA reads TGTGCCAGCAGGAGCCAAGCAGATGAAGCTTTCTTT.

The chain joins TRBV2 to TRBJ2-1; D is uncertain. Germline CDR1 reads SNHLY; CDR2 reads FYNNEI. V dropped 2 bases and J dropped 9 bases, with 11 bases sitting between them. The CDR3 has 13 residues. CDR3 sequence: CASSEQTLGEQFF. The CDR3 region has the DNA TGTGCCAGCAGTGAACAGACTTTGGGTGAGCAGTTCTTC.

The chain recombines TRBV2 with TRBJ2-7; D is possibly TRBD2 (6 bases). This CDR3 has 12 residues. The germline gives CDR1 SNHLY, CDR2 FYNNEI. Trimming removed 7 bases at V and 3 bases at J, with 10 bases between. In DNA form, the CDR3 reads TGTGCCAGCAAGAGTAGCGGCTACGAGCAGTACTTC. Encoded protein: CASKSSGYEQYF. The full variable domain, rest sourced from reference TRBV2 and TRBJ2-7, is EPEVTQTPSHQVTQMGQEVILRCVPISNHLYFYWYRQILGQKVEFLVSFYNNEISEKSEIFDDQFSVERPDGSNFTLKIRSTKLEDSAMYFCASKSSGYEQYFGPGTRLTVT.

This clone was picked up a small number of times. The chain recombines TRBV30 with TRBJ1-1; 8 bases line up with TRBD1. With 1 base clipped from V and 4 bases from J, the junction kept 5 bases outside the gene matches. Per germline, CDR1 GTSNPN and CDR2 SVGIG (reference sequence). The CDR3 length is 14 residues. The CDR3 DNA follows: TGTGCCTGGAGTGACAGGGGGATGATCACTGAAGCTTTCTTT. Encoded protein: CAWSDRGMITEAFF. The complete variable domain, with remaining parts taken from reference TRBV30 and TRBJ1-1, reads SQTIHQWPATLVQPVGSPLSLECTVEGTSNPNLYWYRQAAGRGLQLLFYSVGIGQISSEVPQNLSASRPQDRQFILSSKKLLLSDSGFYLCAWSDRGMITEAFFGQGTRLTVV.

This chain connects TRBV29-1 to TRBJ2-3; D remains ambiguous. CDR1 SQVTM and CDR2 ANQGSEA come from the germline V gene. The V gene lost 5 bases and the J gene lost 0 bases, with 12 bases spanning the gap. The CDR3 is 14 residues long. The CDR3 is CSVQAYTSTDTQYF. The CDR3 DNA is TGCAGCGTTCAGGCCTACACGAGCACAGATACGCAGTATTTT.

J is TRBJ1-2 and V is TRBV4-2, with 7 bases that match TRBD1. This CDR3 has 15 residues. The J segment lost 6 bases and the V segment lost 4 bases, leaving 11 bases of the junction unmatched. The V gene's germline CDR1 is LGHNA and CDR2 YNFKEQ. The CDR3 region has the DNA TGTGCCAGCAGCCCATACATTGGCCAGGGGGATGGCTACACCTTC. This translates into CASSPYIGQGDGYTF.

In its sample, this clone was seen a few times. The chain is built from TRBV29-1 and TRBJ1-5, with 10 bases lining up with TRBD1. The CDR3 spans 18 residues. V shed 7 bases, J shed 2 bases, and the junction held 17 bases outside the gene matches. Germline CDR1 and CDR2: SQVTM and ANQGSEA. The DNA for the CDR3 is TGCAGCGCATTGGGGCGGGACAGGGGTTGTGAGGGCAATCAGCCCCAGCATTTT. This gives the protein CSALGRDRGCEGNQPQHF.

For the CDR3, the DNA is TGTGCCAGCAGTACTACTAGCGTCAGCTCCTACAATGAGCAGTTCTTC. It translates to CASSTTSVSSYNEQFF. The V call is TRBV27, the J call TRBJ2-1; 7 bases map to TRBD2. Losses at the gene ends were 5 bases for V and 0 bases for J; bases not matched to a gene: 7. The CDR3 has 16 residues. Germline-derived CDR1 and CDR2 are MNHEY and SMNVEV (reference sequence).

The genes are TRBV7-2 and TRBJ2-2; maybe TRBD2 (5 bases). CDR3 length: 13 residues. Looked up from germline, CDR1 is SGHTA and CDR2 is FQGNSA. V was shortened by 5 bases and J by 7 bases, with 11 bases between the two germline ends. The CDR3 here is CASSRGSLGELFF. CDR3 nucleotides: TGTGCCAGCAGCCGGGGATCCCTCGGGGAGCTGTTTTTT.

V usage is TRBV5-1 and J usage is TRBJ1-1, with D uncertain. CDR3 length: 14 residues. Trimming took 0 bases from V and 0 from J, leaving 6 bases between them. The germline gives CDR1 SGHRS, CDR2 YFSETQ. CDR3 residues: CASSLGQMNTEAFF. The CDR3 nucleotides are TGCGCCAGCAGCTTGGGCCAGATGAACACTGAAGCTTTCTTT.

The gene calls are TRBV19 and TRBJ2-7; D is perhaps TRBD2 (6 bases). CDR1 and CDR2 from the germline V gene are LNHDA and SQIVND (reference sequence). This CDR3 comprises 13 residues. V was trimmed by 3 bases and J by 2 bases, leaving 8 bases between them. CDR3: CASSMGLTYEQYF. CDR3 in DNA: TGTGCCAGTAGTATGGGACTTACCTACGAGCAGTACTTC.

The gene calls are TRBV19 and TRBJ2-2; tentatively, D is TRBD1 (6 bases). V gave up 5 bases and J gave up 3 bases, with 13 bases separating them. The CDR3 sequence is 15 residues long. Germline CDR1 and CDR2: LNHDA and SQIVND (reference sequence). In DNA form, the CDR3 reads TGTGCCAGTAGTGAGGGCAGGGGTGACACCGGGGAGCTGTTTTTT. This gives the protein CASSEGRGDTGELFF.

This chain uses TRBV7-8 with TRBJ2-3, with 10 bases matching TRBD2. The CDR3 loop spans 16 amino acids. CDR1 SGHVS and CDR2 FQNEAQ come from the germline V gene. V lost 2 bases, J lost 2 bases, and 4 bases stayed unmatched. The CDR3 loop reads CASSLKLAGPTDTQYF. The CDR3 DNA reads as TGTGCCAGCAGCTTAAAACTAGCGGGGCCCACAGATACGCAGTATTTT.

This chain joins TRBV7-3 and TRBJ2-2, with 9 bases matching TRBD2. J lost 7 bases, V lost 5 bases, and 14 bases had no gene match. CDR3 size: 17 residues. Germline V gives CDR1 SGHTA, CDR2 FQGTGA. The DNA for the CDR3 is TGTGCCAGCAGCCTTACTAGCGGGCCGAGACTTGACGGGGAGCTGTTTTTT. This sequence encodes CASSLTSGPRLDGELFF. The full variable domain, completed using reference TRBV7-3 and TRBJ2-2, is GAGVSQTPSNKVTEKGKYVELRCDPISGHTALYWYRQSLGQGPEFLIYFQGTGAADDSGLPNDRFFAVRPEGSVSTLKIQRTERGDSAVYLCASSLTSGPRLDGELFFGEGSRLTVL.

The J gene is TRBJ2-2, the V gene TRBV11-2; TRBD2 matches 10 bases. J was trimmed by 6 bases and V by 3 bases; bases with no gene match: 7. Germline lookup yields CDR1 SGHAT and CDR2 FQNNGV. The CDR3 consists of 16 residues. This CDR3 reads CASSLHASGSAGELFF. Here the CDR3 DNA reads TGTGCCAGCAGCTTGCACGCTAGCGGGAGTGCCGGGGAGCTGTTTTTT.

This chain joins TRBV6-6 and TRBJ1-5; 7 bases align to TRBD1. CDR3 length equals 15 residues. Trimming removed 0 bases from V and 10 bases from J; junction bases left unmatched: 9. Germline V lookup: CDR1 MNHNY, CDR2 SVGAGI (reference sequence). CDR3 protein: CASSYSGQGGPPQHF. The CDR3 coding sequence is TGTGCCAGCAGTTACTCAGGGCAGGGGGGGCCTCCCCAGCATTTT.

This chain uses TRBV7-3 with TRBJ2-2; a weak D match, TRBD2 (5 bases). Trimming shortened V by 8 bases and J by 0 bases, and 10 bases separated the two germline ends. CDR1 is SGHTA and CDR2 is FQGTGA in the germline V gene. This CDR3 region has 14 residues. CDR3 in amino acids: CASSTAANTGELFF. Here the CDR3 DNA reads TGTGCCAGCTCAACAGCGGCGAACACCGGGGAGCTGTTTTTT.

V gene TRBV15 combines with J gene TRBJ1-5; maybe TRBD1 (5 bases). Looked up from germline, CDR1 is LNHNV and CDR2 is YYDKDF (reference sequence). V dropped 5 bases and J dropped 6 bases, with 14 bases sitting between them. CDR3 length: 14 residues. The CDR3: CATSFGGGSQPQHF. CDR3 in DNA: TGTGCCACCAGCTTTGGGGGAGGATCTCAGCCCCAGCATTTT.

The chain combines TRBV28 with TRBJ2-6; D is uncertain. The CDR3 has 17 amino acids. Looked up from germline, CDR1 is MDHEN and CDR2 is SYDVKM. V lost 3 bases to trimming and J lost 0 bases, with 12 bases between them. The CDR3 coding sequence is TGTGCCAGCAGTTTGCCGCAGCCTCTCTCTGGGGCCAACGTCCTGACTTTC. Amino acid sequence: CASSLPQPLSGANVLTF.

The CDR3 DNA reads as TGTGCCAGCTTCTCGGGACAAAACACTGAAGCTTTCTTT. Translated, it gives CASFSGQNTEAFF. The chain recombines TRBV28 with TRBJ1-1; tentatively, D is TRBD1 (6 bases). CDR3 size: 13 residues. V dropped 8 bases and J dropped 2 bases, with 12 bases sitting between them. In germline, CDR1 is MDHEN, CDR2 SYDVKM.

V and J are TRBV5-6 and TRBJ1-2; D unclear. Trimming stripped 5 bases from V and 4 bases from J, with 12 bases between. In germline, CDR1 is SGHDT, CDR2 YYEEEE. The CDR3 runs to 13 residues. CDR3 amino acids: CASRHFGGYGYTF. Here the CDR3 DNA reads TGTGCCAGCAGGCACTTCGGCGGCTATGGCTACACCTTC.

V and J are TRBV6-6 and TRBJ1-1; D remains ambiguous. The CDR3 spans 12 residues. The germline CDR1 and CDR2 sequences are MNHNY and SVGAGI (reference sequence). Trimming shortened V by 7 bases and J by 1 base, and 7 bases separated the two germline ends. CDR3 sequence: CASKGANTEAFF. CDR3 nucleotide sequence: TGTGCCAGCAAGGGAGCGAACACTGAAGCTTTCTTT.

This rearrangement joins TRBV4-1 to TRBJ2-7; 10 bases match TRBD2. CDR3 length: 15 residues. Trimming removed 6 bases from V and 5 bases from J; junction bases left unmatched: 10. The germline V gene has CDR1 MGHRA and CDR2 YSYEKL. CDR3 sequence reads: CASRSTSGQGHEQYF. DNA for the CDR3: TGCGCCAGCAGATCGACTAGCGGGCAAGGCCACGAGCAGTACTTC.

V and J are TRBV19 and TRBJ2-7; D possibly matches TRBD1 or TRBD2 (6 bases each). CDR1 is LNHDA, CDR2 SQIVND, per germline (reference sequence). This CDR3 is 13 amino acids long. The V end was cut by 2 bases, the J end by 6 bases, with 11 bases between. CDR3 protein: CASSILEGGEQYF. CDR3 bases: TGTGCCAGTAGTATATTGGAGGGGGGCGAGCAGTACTTC.